This TCR beta chain was captured in a study of beta chain features in type 1 diabetes. Only one count was recorded for this clone. Its antigen is still unknown. Points from the study as a whole: For patients, the naive, central memory and Treg TCRB repertoires appeared more alike than for healthy donors. PCR might favor shorter templates, but any such skew would affect patients and controls equally. Among patients with Type 1 diabetes, TCRB CDR3s were moderately but significantly shorter in every one of the four CD4+ subsets.

The study reverse transcribed the entire isolated RNA, so it sequenced expressed TCRB transcripts. Only in-frame clones appear in the TCRdb table, and some are missing; sequencing was by immunoSEQ multiplex PCR. The data hold under 950,000 clones, with roughly 15% observed a single time. CDR3 length: 11 residues. Germline CDR1 is SGHAT and CDR2 is FQDESV (reference sequence). The V end was cut by 7 bases, the J end by 3 bases, with 5 bases between. This rearrangement joins TRBV11-1 to TRBJ2-3; D remains ambiguous. Sequencing was done on a sample of naive CD4+ T cells from blood. The sequence derives from a woman between 18 and 29 years old in good health. The DNA of the CDR3 is TGTGCCAGCACCCCTACAGATACGCAGTATTTT. Translating it yields CASTPTDTQYF. Complete variable domain (other parts from reference TRBV11-1 and TRBJ2-3): EAEVAQSPRYKITEKSQAVAFWCDPISGHATLYWYRQILGQGPELLVQFQDESVVDDSQLPKDRFSAERLKGVDSTLKIQPAELGDSAMYLCASTPTDTQYFGPGTRLTVL.